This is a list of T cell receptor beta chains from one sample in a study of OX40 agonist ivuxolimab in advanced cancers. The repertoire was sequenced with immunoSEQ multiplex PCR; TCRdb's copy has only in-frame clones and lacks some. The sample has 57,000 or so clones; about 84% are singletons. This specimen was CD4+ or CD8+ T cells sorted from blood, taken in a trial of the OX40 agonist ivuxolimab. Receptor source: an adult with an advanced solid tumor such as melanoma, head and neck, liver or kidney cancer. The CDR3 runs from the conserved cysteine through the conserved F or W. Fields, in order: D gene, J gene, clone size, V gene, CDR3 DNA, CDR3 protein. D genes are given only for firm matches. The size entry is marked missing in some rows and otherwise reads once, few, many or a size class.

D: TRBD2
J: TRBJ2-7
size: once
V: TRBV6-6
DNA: TGTGCCAGCAGTTACACCCGGACCGGGGGGTACGAGCAGTACTTC
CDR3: CASSYTRTGGYEQYF

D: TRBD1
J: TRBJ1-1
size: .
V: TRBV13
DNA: TGTGCCAGCAGCCACGGACAGGGCTACACTGAAGCTTTCTTT
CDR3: CASSHGQGYTEAFF

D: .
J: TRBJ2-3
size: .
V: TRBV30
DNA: TGTGCCTGGAGTGTAGGGGAGGCAGGTGGCACAGATACGCAGTATTTT
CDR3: CAWSVGEAGGTDTQYF

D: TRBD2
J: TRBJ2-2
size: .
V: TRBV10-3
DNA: TGTGCCATCAGGGGACTAGCGGGGGGTCTCGGGGAGCTGTTTTTT
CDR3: CAIRGLAGGLGELFF

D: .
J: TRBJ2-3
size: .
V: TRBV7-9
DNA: TGTGCCAGCAGCGTGACGGATAGCACAGATACGCAGTATTTT
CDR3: CASSVTDSTDTQYF

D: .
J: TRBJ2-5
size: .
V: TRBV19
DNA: TGTGCCAGTAGTATCGGGAAAGAGACCCAGTACTTC
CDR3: CASSIGKETQYF

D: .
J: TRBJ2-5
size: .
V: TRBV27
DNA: TGTGCCAGCAGTTTTCACGGCGGGGTAGAGACCCAGTACTTC
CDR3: CASSFHGGVETQYF

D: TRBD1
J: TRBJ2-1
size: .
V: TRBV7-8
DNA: TGTGCCAGCAGCCCGCCGACAGGGAGTAATTCCCACAATGAGCAGTTCTTC
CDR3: CASSPPTGSNSHNEQFF

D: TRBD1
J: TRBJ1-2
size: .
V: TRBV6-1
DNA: TGTGCCAGCAGTGACATGGGACAGGTGGGGAATGGCTACACCTTC
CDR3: CASSDMGQVGNGYTF

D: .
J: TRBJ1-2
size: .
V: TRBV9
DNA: TGTGCCAGCAGCACCGGGACGAACTATGGCTACACCTTC
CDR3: CASSTGTNYGYTF

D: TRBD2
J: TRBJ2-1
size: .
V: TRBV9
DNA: TGTGCCAGCAGCGTAGAGTTAGCGGGGGGGAATGAGCAGTTCTTC
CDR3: CASSVELAGGNEQFF

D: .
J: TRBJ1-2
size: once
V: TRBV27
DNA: TGTGCCAGCAGTCCCTCCGGGACAAGCCCTTATGGCTACACCTTC
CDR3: CASSPSGTSPYGYTF

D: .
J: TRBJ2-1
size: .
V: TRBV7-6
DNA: TGTGCCAGCAGCCGGGGCCACAGCTCCTACAATGAGCAGTTCTTC
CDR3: CASSRGHSSYNEQFF

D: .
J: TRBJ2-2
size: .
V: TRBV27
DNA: TGTGCCAGCAGTTTATATTCTCGGGGACACATAACCGGAGAGCTGTTTTTT
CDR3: CASSLYSRGHITGELFF

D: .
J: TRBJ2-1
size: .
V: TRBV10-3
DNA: TGTGCCTCATCCGGCGACAGCCTATACAATGAGCAGTTCTTC
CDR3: CASSGDSLYNEQFF

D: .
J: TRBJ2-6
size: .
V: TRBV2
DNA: TGTGCCAGCAGTGTTACCAACGTCCTGACTTTC
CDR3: CASSVTNVLTF

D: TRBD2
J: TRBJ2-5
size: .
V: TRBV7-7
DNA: TGTGCTAGCAGCCTTTTGACTAGCGGGGTAGAGACCCAGTACTTC
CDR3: CASSLLTSGVETQYF

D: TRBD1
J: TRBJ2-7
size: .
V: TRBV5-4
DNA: TGTGCCAGCAGCCCTTACCCGGGACAGGGTGGCGAGCAGTACTTC
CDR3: CASSPYPGQGGEQYF

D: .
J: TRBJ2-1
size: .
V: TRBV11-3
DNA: TGTGCCAGCAGCCAAAACGAACCCGGGGAGGCGAGCTCCTACAATGAGCAGTTCTTC
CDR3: CASSQNEPGEASSYNEQFF

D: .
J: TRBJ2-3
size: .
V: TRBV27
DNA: TGTGCCAGCCATCCCCCGGGGGGCACAGATACGCAGTATTTT
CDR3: CASHPPGGTDTQYF

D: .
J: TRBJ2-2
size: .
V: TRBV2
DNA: TGTGCCAGCAGTGAGAGCTGGGGCACCGGGGAGCTGTTTTTT
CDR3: CASSESWGTGELFF

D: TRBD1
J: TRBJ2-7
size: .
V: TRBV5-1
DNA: TGCGCCAGCAGCTTGGCCGTGGGACAGTTCTACGAGCAGTACTTC
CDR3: CASSLAVGQFYEQYF

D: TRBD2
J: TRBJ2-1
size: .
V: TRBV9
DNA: TGTGCCAGCAGCGTAGGCCGGGTAGCGGGGGAGAGTAATGAGCAGTTCTTC
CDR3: CASSVGRVAGESNEQFF

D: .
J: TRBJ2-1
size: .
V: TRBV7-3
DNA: TGTGCCAGCAGCTTCTCGGTCGAGCATGAGCAGTTCTTC
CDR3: CASSFSVEHEQFF

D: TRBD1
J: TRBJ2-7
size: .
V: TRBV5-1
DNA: TGCGCCAGCAGTCGGACAGGGGCAATTTCCTACGAGCAGTACTTC
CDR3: CASSRTGAISYEQYF

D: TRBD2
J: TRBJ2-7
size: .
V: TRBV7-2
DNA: TGTGCCAGCAGCTTAGCATCCCCACGGCGGGGGGGCTACGAGCAGTACTTC
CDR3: CASSLASPRRGGYEQYF

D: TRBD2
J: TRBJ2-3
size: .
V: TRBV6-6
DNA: TGTGCCAGCAAAGCGGGGACCTTCACAGATACGCAGTATTTT
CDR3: CASKAGTFTDTQYF

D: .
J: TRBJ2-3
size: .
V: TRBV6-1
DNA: TGTGCCAGCAGAGGGAACATCACAGATACGCAGTATTTT
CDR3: CASRGNITDTQYF

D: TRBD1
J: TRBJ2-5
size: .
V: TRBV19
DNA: TGTGCCAGTAAGGTTGGGACAGAAGAGACCCAGTACTTC
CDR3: CASKVGTEETQYF

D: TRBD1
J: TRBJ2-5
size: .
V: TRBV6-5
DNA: TGTGCCAGCAGTTACTGGACAGGGCGGCAAGAGACCCAGTACTTC
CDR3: CASSYWTGRQETQYF

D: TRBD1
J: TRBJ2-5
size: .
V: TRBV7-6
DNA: TGTGCCAGCAGCTCCCGGGACAGGGGGCGCCAAGAGACCCAGTACTTC
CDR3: CASSSRDRGRQETQYF

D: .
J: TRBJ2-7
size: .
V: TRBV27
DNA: TGTGCCAGCAGGCTGGAGGGGACTTACGAGCAGTACTTC
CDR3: CASRLEGTYEQYF

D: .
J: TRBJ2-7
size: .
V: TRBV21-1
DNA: TGTGCCAGCAGCCCCCGGGACAGAGCAACCTCCTACGAGCAGTACTTC
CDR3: CASSPRDRATSYEQYF

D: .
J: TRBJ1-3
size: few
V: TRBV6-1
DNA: TGTGCCAGCATGACTGGAAACACCATATATTTT
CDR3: CASMTGNTIYF

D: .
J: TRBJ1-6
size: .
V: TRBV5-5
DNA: TGTGCCAGCAGCCCGGACGGGGCAGAAGAGGGGAATTCACCCCTCCACTTT
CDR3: CASSPDGAEEGNSPLHF

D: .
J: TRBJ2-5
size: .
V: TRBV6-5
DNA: TGTGCCAGCAGCTTCCGACAGGCCCTCCAAGAGACCCAGTACTTC
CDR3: CASSFRQALQETQYF

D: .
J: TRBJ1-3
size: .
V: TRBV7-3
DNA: TGTGCCAGCAGCCCAACCGACAGTCCCGGAAACACCATATATTTT
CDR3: CASSPTDSPGNTIYF

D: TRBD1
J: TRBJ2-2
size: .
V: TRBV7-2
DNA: TGTGCCAACACGGACAGGGGAGGGTCAACCGGGGAGCTGTTTTTT
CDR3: CANTDRGGSTGELFF

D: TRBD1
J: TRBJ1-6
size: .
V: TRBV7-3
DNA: TGTGCCAACCGGAGGGAGTGGTGTGACAGGGAGCGTCCCAATTCACCCCTCCACTTT
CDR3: CANRREWCDRERPNSPLHF

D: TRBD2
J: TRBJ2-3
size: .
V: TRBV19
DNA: TGTGCCAGAGCCCCCAGCGGGAGCGGACCAGATACGCAGTATTTT
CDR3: CARAPSGSGPDTQYF

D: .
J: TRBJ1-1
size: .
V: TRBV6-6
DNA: TGTGCCAGCAGTCTATCCCATGGGGGCATGAACACTGAAGCTTTCTTT
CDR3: CASSLSHGGMNTEAFF

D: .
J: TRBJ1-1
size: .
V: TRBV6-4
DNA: TGTGCCAGCAGGACACGACGGAGGGGAGGGAACACTGAAGCTTTCTTT
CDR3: CASRTRRRGGNTEAFF